This T cell receptor (beta chain) was recorded in a study of blood T cells in healthy people across ages. Together with a sample-barcoded 5' primer, a J-beta primer mix was included in a second PCR lasting about 7 to 11 cycles. TCRdb independently ran MiXCR on the 5' RACE reads; one entry per CDR3 protein. The profile covers 700,000 to 950,000 distinct CDR3 sequences, with over 45% appearing a single time and roughly 22% taken by the ten largest. CDR1 and CDR2 (germline): MDHEN, SYDVKM. The V gene lost 5 bases and the J gene lost 3 bases, with 7 bases spanning the gap. The CDR3 is 12 residues long. This receptor was obtained from a man aged 30 to 45 in good health. This sequence joins TRBV28 and TRBJ1-1; D is unclear. What was sequenced was blood. The DNA of the CDR3 is TGTGCCAGCAGTCGCGACGACACTGAAGCTTTCTTT. Protein: CASSRDDTEAFF.